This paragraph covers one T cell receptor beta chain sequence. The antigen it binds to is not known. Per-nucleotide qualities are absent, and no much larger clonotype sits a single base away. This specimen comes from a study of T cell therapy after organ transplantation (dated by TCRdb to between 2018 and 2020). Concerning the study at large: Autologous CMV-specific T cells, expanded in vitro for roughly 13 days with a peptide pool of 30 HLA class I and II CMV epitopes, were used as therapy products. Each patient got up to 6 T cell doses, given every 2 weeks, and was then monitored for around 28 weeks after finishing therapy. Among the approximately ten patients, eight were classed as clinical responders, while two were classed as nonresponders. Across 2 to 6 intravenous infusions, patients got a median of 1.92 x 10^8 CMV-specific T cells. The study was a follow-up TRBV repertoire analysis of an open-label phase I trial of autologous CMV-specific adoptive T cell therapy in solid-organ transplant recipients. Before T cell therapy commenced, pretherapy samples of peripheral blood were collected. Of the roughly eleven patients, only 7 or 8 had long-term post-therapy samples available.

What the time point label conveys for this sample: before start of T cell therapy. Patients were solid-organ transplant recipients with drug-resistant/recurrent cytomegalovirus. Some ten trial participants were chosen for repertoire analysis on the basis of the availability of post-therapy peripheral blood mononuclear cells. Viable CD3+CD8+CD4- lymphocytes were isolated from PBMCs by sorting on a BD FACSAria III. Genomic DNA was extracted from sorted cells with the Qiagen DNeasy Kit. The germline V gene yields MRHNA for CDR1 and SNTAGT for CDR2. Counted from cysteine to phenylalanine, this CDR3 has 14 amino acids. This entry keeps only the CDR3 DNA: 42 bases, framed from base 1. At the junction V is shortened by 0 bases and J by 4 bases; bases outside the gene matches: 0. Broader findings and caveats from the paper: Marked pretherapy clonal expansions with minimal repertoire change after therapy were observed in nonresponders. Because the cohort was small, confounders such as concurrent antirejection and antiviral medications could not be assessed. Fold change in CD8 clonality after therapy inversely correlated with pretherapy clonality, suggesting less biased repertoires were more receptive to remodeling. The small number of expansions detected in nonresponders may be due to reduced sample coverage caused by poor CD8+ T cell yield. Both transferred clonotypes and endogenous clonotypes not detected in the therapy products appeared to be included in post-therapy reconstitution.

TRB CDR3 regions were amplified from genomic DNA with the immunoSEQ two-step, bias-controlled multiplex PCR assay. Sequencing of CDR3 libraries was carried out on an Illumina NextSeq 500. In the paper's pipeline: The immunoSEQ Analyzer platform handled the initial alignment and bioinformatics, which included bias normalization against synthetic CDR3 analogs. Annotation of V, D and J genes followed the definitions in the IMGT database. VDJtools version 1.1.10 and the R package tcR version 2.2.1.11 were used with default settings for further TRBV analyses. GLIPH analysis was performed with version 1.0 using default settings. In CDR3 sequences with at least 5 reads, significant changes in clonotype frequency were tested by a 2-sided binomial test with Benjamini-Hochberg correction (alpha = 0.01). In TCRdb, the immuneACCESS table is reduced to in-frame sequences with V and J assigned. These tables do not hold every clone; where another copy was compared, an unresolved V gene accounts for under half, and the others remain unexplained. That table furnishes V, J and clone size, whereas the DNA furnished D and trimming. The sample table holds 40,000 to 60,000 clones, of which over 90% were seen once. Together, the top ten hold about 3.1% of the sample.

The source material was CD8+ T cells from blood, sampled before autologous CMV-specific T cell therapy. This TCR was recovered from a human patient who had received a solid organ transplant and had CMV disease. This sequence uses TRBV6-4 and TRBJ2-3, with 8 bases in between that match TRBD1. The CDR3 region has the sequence CASSDSQGADTQYF. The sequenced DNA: TGTGCCAGCAGTGACTCACAGGGGGCAGATACGCAGTATTTT.